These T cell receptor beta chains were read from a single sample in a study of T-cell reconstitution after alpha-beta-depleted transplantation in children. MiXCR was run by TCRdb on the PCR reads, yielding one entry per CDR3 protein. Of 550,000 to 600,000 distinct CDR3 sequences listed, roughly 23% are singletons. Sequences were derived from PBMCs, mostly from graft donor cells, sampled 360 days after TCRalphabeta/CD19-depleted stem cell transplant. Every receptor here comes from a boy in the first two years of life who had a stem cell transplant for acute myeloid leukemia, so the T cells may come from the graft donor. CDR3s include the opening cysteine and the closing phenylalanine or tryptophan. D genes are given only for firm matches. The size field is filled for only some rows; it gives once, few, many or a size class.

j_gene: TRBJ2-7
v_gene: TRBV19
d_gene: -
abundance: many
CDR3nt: TGTGCCAGTAGTAATCGGAGAGAGGAGCAGTACTTC
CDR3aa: CASSNRREEQYF

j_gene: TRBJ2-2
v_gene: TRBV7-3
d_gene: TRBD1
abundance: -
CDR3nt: TGTGCCAGCAGCTTACATTCAGGGACAGGGACCAACACCGGGGAGCTGTTTTTT
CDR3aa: CASSLHSGTGTNTGELFF

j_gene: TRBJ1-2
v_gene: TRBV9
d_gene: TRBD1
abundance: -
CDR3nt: TGTGCCAGCAGCCAGGGACAGGGGAGTCGGGGCTACACCTTC
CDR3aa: CASSQGQGSRGYTF

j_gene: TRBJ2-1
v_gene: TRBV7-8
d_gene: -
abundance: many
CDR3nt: TGTGCCAGCAGCTTAGAGGCCCACAATGAGCAGTTCTTC
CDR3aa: CASSLEAHNEQFF

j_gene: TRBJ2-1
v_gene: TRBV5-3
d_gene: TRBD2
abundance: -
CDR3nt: TGTGCCACCGCCCCTCCGGGACTAGCGGGGGGACTTTACAATGAGCAGTTCTTC
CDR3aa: CATAPPGLAGGLYNEQFF

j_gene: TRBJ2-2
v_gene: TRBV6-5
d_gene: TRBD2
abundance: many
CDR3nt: TGTGCCAGCAGTTACTCCCCTCTCGCGGGGGGGCGTGTCACCGGGGAGCTGTTTTTT
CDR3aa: CASSYSPLAGGRVTGELFF

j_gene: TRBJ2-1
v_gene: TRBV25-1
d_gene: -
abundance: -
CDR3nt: TGTGCCAGCAGTGGGCAGAGGGCCTACAATGAGCAGTTCTTC
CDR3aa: CASSGQRAYNEQFF

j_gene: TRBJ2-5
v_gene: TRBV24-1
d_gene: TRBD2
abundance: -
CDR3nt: TGTGCCACCAGTGATTCTAGCGGGGGGCTTCAAGAGACCCAGTACTTC
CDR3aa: CATSDSSGGLQETQYF

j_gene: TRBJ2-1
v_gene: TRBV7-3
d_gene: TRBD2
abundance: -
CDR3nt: TGTGCCAGCAGCATGCTAGCGGGGGCCCCTTACAATGAGCAGTTCTTC
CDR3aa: CASSMLAGAPYNEQFF

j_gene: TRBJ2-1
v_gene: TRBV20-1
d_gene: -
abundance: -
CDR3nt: TGCAGTGCTGGGGGCCCCGATAGCGGAGCTTCCTACAATGAGCAGTTCTTC
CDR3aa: CSAGGPDSGASYNEQFF

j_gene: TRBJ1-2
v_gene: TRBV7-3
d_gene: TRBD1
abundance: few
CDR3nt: TGTGCCAGCAGCTCGGGACAGGCCGATCGCGGCTACACCTTC
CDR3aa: CASSSGQADRGYTF

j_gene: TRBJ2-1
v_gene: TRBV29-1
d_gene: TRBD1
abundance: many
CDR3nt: TGCAGCGGGGCCGGGACAGAGTTATACAATGAGCAGTTCTTC
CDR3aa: CSGAGTELYNEQFF

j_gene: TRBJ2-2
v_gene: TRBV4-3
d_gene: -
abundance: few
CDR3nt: TGCGCCAGCAGCCAAGTAGAAATGAACACCGGGGAGCTGTTTTTT
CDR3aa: CASSQVEMNTGELFF

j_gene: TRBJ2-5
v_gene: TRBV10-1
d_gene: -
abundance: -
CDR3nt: TGCGCCAGCAGTGAGTCGGCGGGGATGGAGACCCAGTACTTC
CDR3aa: CASSESAGMETQYF

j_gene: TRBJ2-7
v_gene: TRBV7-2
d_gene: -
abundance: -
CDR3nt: TGTGCCAGCAGCCACCGACAGCTAACCTACGAGCAGTACTTC
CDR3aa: CASSHRQLTYEQYF

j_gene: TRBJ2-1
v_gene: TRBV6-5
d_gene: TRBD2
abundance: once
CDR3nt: TGTGCCAGCAGTTACGTTAGCGGGGGGAGCTCCTACAATGAGCAGTTCTTC
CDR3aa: CASSYVSGGSSYNEQFF

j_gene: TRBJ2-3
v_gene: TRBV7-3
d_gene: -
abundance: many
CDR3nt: TGTGCCAGCAGCCCACTAGGGAATACGCAGTATTTT
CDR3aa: CASSPLGNTQYF

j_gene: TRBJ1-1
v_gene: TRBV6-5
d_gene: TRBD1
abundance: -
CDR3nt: TGTGCCAGCAGTTATCTGGGACAGGGGAAGGAGAACACTGAAGCTTTCTTT
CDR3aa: CASSYLGQGKENTEAFF

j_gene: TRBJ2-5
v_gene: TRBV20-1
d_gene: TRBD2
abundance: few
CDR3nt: TGCAGTGCTAGTACTAGCGGGGGGGGGTTAGAGACCCAGTACTTC
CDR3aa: CSASTSGGGLETQYF

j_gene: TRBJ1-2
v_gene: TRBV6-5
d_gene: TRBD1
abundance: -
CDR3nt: TGTGCCAGCAGTTCAACGCAGAGGACAGGTCCCGTTTATGGCTACACCTTC
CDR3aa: CASSSTQRTGPVYGYTF

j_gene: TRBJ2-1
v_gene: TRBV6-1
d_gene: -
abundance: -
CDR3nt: TGTGCCAGCAGGCAGGGGATTTACAATGAGCAGTTCTTC
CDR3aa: CASRQGIYNEQFF

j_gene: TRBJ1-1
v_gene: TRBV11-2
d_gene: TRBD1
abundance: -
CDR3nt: TGTGCCAGCAGCTCGAACAGGGGGCCGGGCACTGAAGCTTTCTTT
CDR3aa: CASSSNRGPGTEAFF

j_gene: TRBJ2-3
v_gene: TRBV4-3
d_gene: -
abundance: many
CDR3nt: TGCGCCAGCAGCCGGGATGGTGGTACGCAGTATTTT
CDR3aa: CASSRDGGTQYF

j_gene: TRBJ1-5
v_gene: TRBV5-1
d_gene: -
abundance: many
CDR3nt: TGCGCCAGCAGCTTGGACAACAATCAGCCCCAGCATTTT
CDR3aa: CASSLDNNQPQHF

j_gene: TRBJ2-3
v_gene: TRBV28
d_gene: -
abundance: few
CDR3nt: TGTGCCAGCAGTTACGAGGGGCTCACAGATACGCAGTATTTT
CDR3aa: CASSYEGLTDTQYF

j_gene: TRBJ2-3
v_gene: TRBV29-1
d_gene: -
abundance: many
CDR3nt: TGCAGCGCCGGTTCCCCGCGGATAAGCACAGATACGCAGTATTTT
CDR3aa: CSAGSPRISTDTQYF

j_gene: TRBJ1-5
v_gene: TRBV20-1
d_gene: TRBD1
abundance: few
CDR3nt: TGCAGTGCTAGAGTTCACAGGGGAGACGATCAGCCCCAGCATTTT
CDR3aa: CSARVHRGDDQPQHF

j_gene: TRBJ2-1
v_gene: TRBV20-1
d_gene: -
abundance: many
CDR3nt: TGCAGTGCAGGGGGGGGCTTTAGCTCCTACAATGAGCAGTTCTTC
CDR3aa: CSAGGGFSSYNEQFF